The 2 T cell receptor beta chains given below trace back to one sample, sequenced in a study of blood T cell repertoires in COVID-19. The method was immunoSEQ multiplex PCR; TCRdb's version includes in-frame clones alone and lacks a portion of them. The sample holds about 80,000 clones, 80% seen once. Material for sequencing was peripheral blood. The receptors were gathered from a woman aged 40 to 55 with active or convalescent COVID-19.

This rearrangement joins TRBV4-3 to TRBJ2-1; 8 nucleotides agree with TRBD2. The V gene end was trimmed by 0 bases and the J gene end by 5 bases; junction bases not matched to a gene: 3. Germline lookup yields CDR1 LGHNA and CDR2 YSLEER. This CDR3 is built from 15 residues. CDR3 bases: TGCGCCAGCAGCCAAGAGATAGCGGGGCACAATGAGCAGTTCTTC. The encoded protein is CASSQEIAGHNEQFF.

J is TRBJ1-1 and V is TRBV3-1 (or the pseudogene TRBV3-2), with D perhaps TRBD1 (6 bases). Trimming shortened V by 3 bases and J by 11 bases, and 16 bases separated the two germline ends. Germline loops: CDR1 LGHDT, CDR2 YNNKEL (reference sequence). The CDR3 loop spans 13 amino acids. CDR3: CASSHRGKVSAFF. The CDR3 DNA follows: TGTGCCAGCAGCCACAGGGGAAAGGTTTCGGCTTTCTTT.